The 20 T cell receptor beta chains listed next were all sequenced from one sample in a study of OX40 agonist ivuxolimab in advanced cancers. The library relied on the immunoSEQ multiplex PCR assay. TCRdb re-hosts the immuneACCESS table, in-frame sequences only. Its copies lack some clones; in the studies checked, an unresolved V gene accounts for under half of them, and the cause for the rest is not known. This sample holds under 20,000 clones; 80% to 85% were observed only once. The ten biggest clones cover 3.8% of the sample. The starting material was CD4+ or CD8+ T cells sorted from blood, obtained in a trial of the OX40 agonist ivuxolimab. Every receptor here comes from an adult with an advanced solid tumor such as melanoma, head and neck, liver or kidney cancer.

The chain employs TRBV19 and TRBJ2-1; 8 bases agree with TRBD2. After removal of 7 bases from V and 7 bases from J, the junction contained 12 bases not matched to a gene. This CDR3 is 15 amino acids long. Per the germline V gene, CDR1 is LNHDA and CDR2 is SQIVND (reference sequence). The CDR3 is CASTLQGTRSNEQFF. Here the CDR3 DNA reads TGTGCCAGTACCCTCCAAGGGACTAGAAGTAATGAGCAGTTCTTC. The complete variable domain, with remaining parts taken from reference TRBV19 and TRBJ2-1, reads DGGITQSPKYLFRKEGQNVTLSCEQNLNHDAMYWYRQDPGQGLRLIYYSQIVNDFQKGDIAEGYSVSREKKESFPLTVTSAQKNPTAFYLCASTLQGTRSNEQFFGPGTRLTVL.

The chain uses TRBV19 and TRBJ2-7; D possibly corresponds to TRBD1 (5 bases). This CDR3 region has 12 residues. V lost 4 bases to trimming and J lost 6 bases, with 10 bases between them. Germline V CDR1 and CDR2: LNHDA, SQIVND (reference sequence). Here the CDR3 reads CASSNQGGEQYF. The CDR3 bases are TGTGCCAGTAGTAACCAGGGCGGCGAGCAGTACTTC.

This clone came up once. The rearrangement uses TRBV15 and TRBJ1-4; 10 bases line up with TRBD1. V gave up 1 base and J gave up 9 bases; unmatched junction bases: 8. CDR1 and CDR2 from the germline V gene are LNHNV and YYDKDF (reference sequence). This CDR3 is 16 amino acids long. This chain's CDR3 is CATSRVGGDRGQKLFF. As DNA, the CDR3 is TGTGCCACCAGCAGAGTGGGTGGGGACAGGGGCCAAAAACTGTTTTTT.

The chain links TRBV19 to TRBJ2-2; either TRBD1 or TRBD2 may supply D (5 bases each). V gave up 7 bases and J gave up 5 bases, with 14 bases separating them. Germline CDR1 is LNHDA and CDR2 is SQIVND (reference sequence). CDR3 size: 14 residues. The CDR3 loop is CASTKMGVTGELFF. CDR3 coding DNA: TGTGCCAGTACCAAGATGGGGGTAACCGGGGAGCTGTTTTTT.

CDR3 region: CSVEVNAGYEQYF. DNA for the CDR3: TGCAGCGTTGAAGTTAACGCCGGATACGAGCAGTACTTC. This chain uses TRBV29-1 with TRBJ2-5; D is unresolved. The J call is in doubt because the DNA end fits TRBJ2-7 better. The CDR3 covers 13 residues. Germline assignment: CDR1 SQVTM and CDR2 ANQGSEA.

This CDR3 reads CASSRQGTSVSEQYF. The CDR3 DNA reads as TGTGCCAGCAGTCGACAGGGGACTAGCGTGTCCGAGCAGTACTTC. The V and J genes are TRBV6-1 and TRBJ2-5; 10 bases fit TRBD2. The J call may be in error: the DNA end matches TRBJ2-7 better. Germline V lookup: CDR1 MNHNS, CDR2 SASEGT. This CDR3 comprises 15 residues.

This clone was counted between two and nine times. The gene calls are TRBV6-5 and TRBJ1-1; D gene unclear. The germline V and J ends were trimmed by 5 bases and 3 bases, with 7 bases remaining between them. The CDR3 covers 12 residues. Germline CDR1 MNHEY, CDR2 SVGAGI. The CDR3 here is CASSDPYTEAFF. CDR3 bases: TGTGCCAGCAGTGACCCTTACACTGAAGCTTTCTTT.

The chain employs TRBV7-9 and TRBJ2-3; D is undetermined. This CDR3 is 13 amino acids long. Germline V gene lookup returns CDR1 SEHNR and CDR2 FQNEAQ (reference sequence). V gave up 1 base and J gave up 10 bases, with 12 bases separating them. The CDR3 nucleotides read TGTGCCAGCAGCTTAGGTCCCAAAGTGGCGCAGTATTTT. Its protein is CASSLGPKVAQYF.

The chain carries TRBV10-2 and TRBJ2-1, with D perhaps matching TRBD2 (6 bases). The length of the CDR3 is 14 residues. Germline V gives CDR1 WSHSY, CDR2 SAAADI. Trimming removed 9 bases at V and 4 bases at J, with 16 bases between. Written as DNA, the CDR3 is TGCGCCAGTTTGACGGGAGTAGGGTACAATGAGCAGTTCTTC. Protein sequence: CASLTGVGYNEQFF.

The chain recombines TRBV30 with TRBJ1-3, with D unresolved. CDR3 size: 12 residues. V lost 3 bases and J 9 bases, leaving 12 bases between the germline ends. In germline, CDR1 is GTSNPN, CDR2 SVGIG (reference sequence). The chain's CDR3 is CAWSLAVSTIYF. CDR3 bases: TGTGCCTGGAGCCTTGCGGTTAGCACCATATATTTT.

The chain employs TRBV7-8 and TRBJ2-1, with D tentatively TRBD2 (5 bases). The CDR3 is 13 residues long. The germline V gene encodes CDR1 SGHVS and CDR2 FQNEAQ. V was trimmed by 6 bases and J by 10 bases, leaving 16 bases between them. The CDR3 DNA sequence: TGTGCCAGCAGACTAATCCCTCGGGGAGAGCAGTTCTTC. Translation gives CASRLIPRGEQFF.

This clone was detected a few times. V gene TRBV21-1 combines with J gene TRBJ1-5. TRBV21-1 is assigned pseudogene status. The CDR3 is 15 residues long. The CDR3: CASSLPGNSNQPQHF. CDR3 coding DNA: TGTGCCAGCAGTCTGCCGGGTAATAGCAATCAGCCCCAGCATTTT.

The V call is TRBV7-2, the J call TRBJ2-3, with 10 bases that match TRBD2. This CDR3 has 15 residues. J lost 4 bases, V lost 6 bases, and 7 bases had no gene match. Germline assignment: CDR1 SGHTA and CDR2 FQGNSA. The CDR3 DNA is TGTGCCAGCAGACTTAGCGGGAGGTCCGCAGATACGCAGTATTTT. Its protein product is CASRLSGRSADTQYF.

This chain connects TRBV9 to TRBJ1-3; D gene uncertain. CDR3 size: 13 residues. The ends were cut back, 4 bases at V and 0 bases at J, with 5 bases in the middle. Germline CDR1 is SGDLS and CDR2 is YYNGEE. This chain's CDR3 is CASSFSSGNTIYF. As DNA, the CDR3 is TGTGCCAGCAGCTTCAGCTCTGGAAACACCATATATTTT.

This clone was picked up a small number of times. The V and J genes are TRBV9 and TRBJ2-3; 12 nucleotides line up with TRBD2. V lost 7 bases to trimming and J lost 4 bases; unmatched junction nucleotides: 4. The CDR3 has 14 amino acids. Germline CDR1 reads SGDLS; CDR2 reads YYNGEE. CDR3 in amino acids: CASGPSGRADTQYF. CDR3 nucleotides: TGTGCCAGCGGACCTAGCGGGAGGGCAGATACGCAGTATTTT.

This sequence joins TRBV7-6 and TRBJ2-2, with a possible D match to TRBD2 (6 bases). Germline CDR1 is SGHVS and CDR2 is FNYEAQ. V lost 0 bases and J lost 5, with 10 bases in between. CDR3 size: 15 residues. The CDR3 loop is CASSLATGGTGELFF. CDR3 nucleotide sequence: TGTGCCAGCAGCTTAGCTACTGGGGGGACCGGGGAGCTGTTTTTT.

This chain links TRBV29-1 with TRBJ2-5, with D perhaps being TRBD1 or TRBD2 (5 bases each). The V end was cut by 8 bases, the J end by 5 bases, with 18 bases between. Germline V gene lookup returns CDR1 SQVTM and CDR2 ANQGSEA. CDR3 length: 13 residues. CDR3 loop: CSCAGTQQETQYF. The CDR3 coding sequence is TGCAGCTGCGCCGGGACCCAACAGGAGACCCAGTACTTC.

V gene TRBV7-8 combines with J gene TRBJ2-1; 8 nucleotides line up with TRBD2. The CDR3 runs to 15 residues. In germline, CDR1 is SGHVS, CDR2 FQNEAQ. The junction had 8 bases not matched to a gene; V was cut back by 5 bases and J by 5 bases. CDR3 DNA sequence: TGTGCCAGCAGCGAGACGGGACTAGGAAACAATGAGCAGTTCTTC. Translating it yields CASSETGLGNNEQFF. The complete variable domain, with remaining parts taken from reference TRBV7-8 and TRBJ2-1, reads GAGVSQSPRYKVAKRGQDVALRCDPISGHVSLFWYQQALGQGPEFLTYFQNEAQLDKSGLPSDRFFAERPEGSVSTLKIQRTQQEDSAVYLCASSETGLGNNEQFFGPGTRLTVL.

The gene calls are TRBV7-2 and TRBJ2-1; 7 bases agree with TRBD1. CDR3 length: 17 residues. The trim removed 3 bases at V and 3 bases at J, leaving 11 bases unmatched. CDR1 and CDR2 (germline): SGHTA, FQGNSA. CDR3 nucleotides: TGTGCCAGCAGCTTGACAATCGGGACAGCTAGCTACAATGAGCAGTTCTTC. Residues: CASSLTIGTASYNEQFF.

The V gene is TRBV29-1, the J gene TRBJ1-5; maybe TRBD1 (5 bases). CDR3 length: 14 amino acids. Trimming left V 5 bases short and J 5 bases short, with 16 bases between. CDR1 is SQVTM and CDR2 is ANQGSEA in the germline V gene. The CDR3 DNA is TGCAGCGTTATGACCGGGGGTCTTCATCAGCCCCAGCATTTT. Protein sequence: CSVMTGGLHQPQHF.